Each of the 6 T cell receptor beta chains below was sequenced from the same sample in a study of regulatory T cells in long-lasting Graves disease. Time point noted: persistent/refractory GD, antithyroid drugs over 5 years with positive TRAb. RNA extracted from PBMCs served as the sequencing template. Arm-PCR of CDR3 regions and iRepertoire HTBI primers were the basis on which TCR beta libraries were built. From the multiplex PCR reads, TCRdb called clonotypes with MiXCR, one entry per CDR3 protein. The table has about 340,000 distinct CDR3 sequences, about 18% seen once. Sequenced here: peripheral blood mononuclear cells (PBMCs), sampled when the disease was refractory, from a patient treated with antithyroid drugs. All receptors come from a female donor with Graves disease.

The chain employs TRBV12-3 or TRBV12-4 and TRBJ2-5; tentatively, D is TRBD2 (6 bases). The CDR3 is 17 residues long. Trimming took 1 base from V and 5 from J, leaving 20 bases between them. The CDR3 region is CASSLVGEELGRETQYF. In DNA, the CDR3 is TGTGCCAGCAGTTTAGTTGGGGAGGAGCTCGGGCGGGAGACCCAGTACTTC.

The sample holds a few counts of this clonotype. The V and J genes are TRBV6-2 or TRBV6-3 and TRBJ2-2; 9 positions agree with TRBD1. Germline assignment: CDR1 MNHEY and CDR2 SVGEGT. The CDR3 sequence is 15 residues long. V gave up 7 bases and J gave up 7 bases; unmatched junction bases: 10. CDR3 region: CASNHRGPRDGELFF. CDR3 nucleotides: TGTGCCAGCAACCACAGGGGGCCCCGGGACGGGGAGCTGTTTTTT.

This clonotype was detected many times. The chain recombines TRBV30 with TRBJ1-5; maybe TRBD1 (6 bases). With 1 base removed from V and 7 bases from J, the gap between germline ends came to 11 bases. This CDR3 is built from 13 residues. Germline CDR1 and CDR2: GTSNPN and SVGIG (reference sequence). The CDR3 loop reads CAWSAGGYQPQHF. The CDR3 DNA follows: TGTGCCTGGAGTGCGGGGGGCTACCAGCCCCAGCATTTT.

This clonotype was seen once. A read error may explain this, as a much larger clone is one base away. The V and J genes are TRBV13 and TRBJ1-4, with D maybe TRBD1 (5 bases). The V end lost 5 bases, the J end lost 5 bases, and 18 bases lay between the germline ends. The CDR3 runs 16 residues. Per germline, CDR1 PRHDT and CDR2 FYEKMQ (reference sequence). This chain's CDR3 is CASSQNQARGNEKLFF. In DNA, the CDR3 is TGTGCCAGCAGCCAGAATCAGGCAAGGGGAAATGAAAAACTGTTTTTT.

In this sample, this clonotype turned up many times. This chain links TRBV12-3 or TRBV12-4 with TRBJ1-2; 7 bases are shared with TRBD1. The CDR3 consists of 13 residues. The trim removed 6 bases at V and 8 bases at J, leaving 9 bases unmatched. CDR3 nucleotide sequence: TGTGCCAGCAGCCGCGACAGGGTGTCAGGCTACACCTTC. Translated, it gives CASSRDRVSGYTF.

V gene TRBV20-1 combines with J gene TRBJ2-4; TRBD2 agrees at 7 bases. V dropped 5 bases and J dropped 4; count of bases not matched to a gene: 5. This CDR3 spans 13 amino acids. Germline CDR1 and CDR2: DFQATT and SNEGSKA (reference sequence). The CDR3 spells CSAPGTTKNIQYF. The CDR3 coding sequence is TGCAGTGCTCCCGGGACTACAAAAAACATTCAGTACTTC.